This T cell receptor beta chain derives from a study of cytomegalovirus exposure and HLA in healthy donors. Study at large: The study's early data release held roughly 91 million unique TCRs from HLA-typed donors. General study results and limits: As a later analysis showed, a missense DCLRE1C variant was linked to trimming of TCR beta V- and J-genes. In a later analysis, donors in an Asian-associated ancestry cluster reportedly had fewer N-insertions in productive TCRs than the cohort mean. Analysis performed later showed TCR beta chains linked to HLA being more clonally expanded than equally common others.

Researchers ran the PCR with 60 Vbeta and 13 Jbeta primers. Data came from immunoSEQ multiplex PCR; TCRdb stores just in-frame clones and leaves some out. The data hold about 160,000 clones, with about 80% observed a single time. J gave up 4 bases and V 4 bases, and 5 bases lay outside the gene matches. The germline gives CDR1 SGHAT, CDR2 FQNNGV. There are 15 residues in the CDR3. This clone appeared a single time. Its cognate antigen is unknown. Sequencing input: PBMCs. The sequence was obtained from a man aged 40-50 years in good health and CMV-seronegative. This sequence joins TRBV11-2 and TRBJ2-3; 10 nucleotides line up with TRBD1. CDR3 nucleotide sequence: TGTGCCAGCAGCTCGACAGGGGGCTCCGCAGATACGCAGTATTTT. Translating it yields CASSSTGGSADTQYF.